This T cell receptor beta chain comes out of a study of control samples from healthy donors and cancer patients. Measured with immunoSEQ multiplex PCR; TCRdb has only the in-frame clones, and not every one. The table shows about 83,000 clones, with around 91% occurring only once. The V and J ends lost 4 bases and 5 bases respectively, with 6 bases between them. The germline gives CDR1 MNHEY, CDR2 SVGAGI. This CDR3 comprises 13 residues. The receptor comes from a man aged 45 to 65 in good health. The chain couples TRBV6-5 to TRBJ1-6; weak D call: TRBD1 (5 bases). Sequencing was carried out using blood. CDR3 nucleotides: TGTGCCAGCAGTTCCAGGGATAATTCACCCCTCCACTTT. The encoded protein is CASSSRDNSPLHF.